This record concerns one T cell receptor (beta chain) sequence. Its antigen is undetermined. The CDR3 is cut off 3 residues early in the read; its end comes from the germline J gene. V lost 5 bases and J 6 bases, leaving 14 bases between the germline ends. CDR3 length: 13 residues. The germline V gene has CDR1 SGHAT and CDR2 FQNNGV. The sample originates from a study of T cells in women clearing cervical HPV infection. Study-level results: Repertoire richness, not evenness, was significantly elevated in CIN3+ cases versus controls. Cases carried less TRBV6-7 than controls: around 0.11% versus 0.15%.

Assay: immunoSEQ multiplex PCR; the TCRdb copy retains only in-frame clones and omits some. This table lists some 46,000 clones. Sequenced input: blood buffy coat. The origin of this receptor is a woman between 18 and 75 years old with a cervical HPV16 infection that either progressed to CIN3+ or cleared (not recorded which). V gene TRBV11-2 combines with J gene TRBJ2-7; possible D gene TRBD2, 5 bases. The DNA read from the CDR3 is TGTGCCAGCAGCGTACAACTAGGCACCGAG. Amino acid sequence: CASSVQLGTE. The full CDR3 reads CASSVQLGTEQYF.